Here is one T cell receptor (beta chain) with its context. Per the study methods: Amplifying reference gene primers gave estimates of nucleated cell counts. Assay: immunoSEQ multiplex PCR; the TCRdb copy retains only in-frame clones and omits some. V, J and clone size are those of that table, while D and trimming were read from the DNA. The sample comprises some 130,000 clones, 85% to 90% of which are singletons, and about 2% rests with the top ten. The CDR3 runs 14 residues. Germline V lookup: CDR1 SGHNT, CDR2 YENEEA. Between the trimmed V and J ends, which lost 5 bases and 5 bases, there was a span of 14 bases. The sample comes from a study of blood T cell repertoires in COVID-19. In the study overall: PBMCs, B-cell-depleted T cells, or T cells provided the cDNA or gDNA that made up the material.

This TCR derives from a man between 65 and 85 years old with active COVID-19. The V gene is TRBV11-3, the J gene TRBJ2-3; D is perhaps TRBD1 (6 bases). What was sequenced was peripheral blood. CDR3 sequence reads: CASSPQGRIDTQYF. DNA of the CDR3: TGTGCCAGCAGCCCCCAGGGGCGGATAGATACGCAGTATTTT. The variable domain in full, completed from reference TRBV11-3 and TRBJ2-3, reads EAGVVQSPRYKIIEKKQPVAFWCNPISGHNTLYWYLQNLGQGPELLIRYENEEAVDDSQLPKDRFSAERLKGVDSTLKIQPAELGDSAVYLCASSPQGRIDTQYFGPGTRLTVL.